A selection of T cell receptor beta chains follows, all from one sample in a study of CD8+ T cells in alopecia areata. The protocol was immunoSEQ multiplex PCR, while the TCRdb copy is restricted to in-frame clones and leaves out a portion. The data contain over 100,000 clones, around 53% of them singletons. Sequenced here: CD4+ T cells sorted from blood, sampled at week 4, from a patient treated with tofacitinib. Receptor source: a human donor with alopecia areata. CDR3s include the opening cysteine and the closing phenylalanine or tryptophan. D genes are given only for firm matches. Where a row states a size, it is once, few, many or the class of an expanded clone; other rows omit it.

j_call	d_call	v_call	clone_size	cdr3_nt	cdr3_aa
TRBJ1-2	NA	TRBV7-9	NA	TGTGCCAGCAGCTTAGCTCTGGGCGACAACTATGGCTACACCTTC	CASSLALGDNYGYTF
TRBJ2-3	NA	TRBV4-1	NA	TGCGCCAGCAGCCCCGGGAAGGGGCCAGATACGCAGTATTTT	CASSPGKGPDTQYF
TRBJ2-1	TRBD2	TRBV9	once	TGTGCCAGCAGCCCTAGGGGATGGCTAGCGGGGCTGTACAGCTCCTACAATGAGCAGTTCTTC	CASSPRGWLAGLYSSYNEQFF
TRBJ1-4	NA	TRBV2	few	TGTGCCAGCAGTGATCACAGGGTACAGGAAAAACTGTTTTTT	CASSDHRVQEKLFF
TRBJ1-1	TRBD1	TRBV5-1	NA	TGCGCCAGCAGCTTGGAGGACAGGGCATACACTGAAGCTTTCTTT	CASSLEDRAYTEAFF
TRBJ2-5	NA	TRBV29-1	NA	TGCAGCGTTTGGTCGGGGTCTGGGGAGACCCAGTACTTC	CSVWSGSGETQYF
TRBJ2-6	TRBD2	TRBV9	NA	TGTGCCAGCAGCTTAAACTTCGGACTAGCAAACGCCAACGTCCTGACTTTC	CASSLNFGLANANVLTF
TRBJ2-7	TRBD1	TRBV5-1	once	TGCGCCAGCAGCGAACCGACAGGGGAGAAGTGGTACGAGCAGTACTTC	CASSEPTGEKWYEQYF
TRBJ1-1	NA	TRBV11-2	NA	TGTGCCAGCAGCAACCGACAACTACCGAACACTGAAGCTTTCTTT	CASSNRQLPNTEAFF
TRBJ2-1	TRBD1	TRBV2	NA	TGTGCCAGCAGTGGTGGGACAGGGTACAATGAGCAGTTCTTC	CASSGGTGYNEQFF
TRBJ2-4	NA	TRBV6-1	NA	TGTGCCAGCAGTGAATCTGGACTTACGAGTCTGGCCAAAAACATTCAGTACTTC	CASSESGLTSLAKNIQYF
TRBJ1-2	NA	TRBV6-1	NA	TGTGCCAGCAGTGAAGCCCGACAGATTTATGGCTACACCTTC	CASSEARQIYGYTF
TRBJ2-5	TRBD2	TRBV13	NA	TGTGCCAGCAGCTTGTCTCGGGGGGTGGAGACCCAGTACTTC	CASSLSRGVETQYF
TRBJ1-1	NA	TRBV29-1	NA	TGCAGCGTTGAACGGAATCGGAACACTGAAGCTTTCTTT	CSVERNRNTEAFF
TRBJ2-2	NA	TRBV9	NA	TGTGCCAGCAGCGTGAGCACTAACACCGGGGAGCTGTTTTTT	CASSVSTNTGELFF
TRBJ2-4	NA	TRBV4-1	NA	TGCGCCAGCAGCCGCCTCATGGAAGCCAAAAACATTCAGTACTTC	CASSRLMEAKNIQYF
TRBJ2-4	TRBD1	TRBV5-6	NA	TGTGCCAGCAGCGTAGCAGCGACAGGGAACATTCAGTACTTC	CASSVAATGNIQYF